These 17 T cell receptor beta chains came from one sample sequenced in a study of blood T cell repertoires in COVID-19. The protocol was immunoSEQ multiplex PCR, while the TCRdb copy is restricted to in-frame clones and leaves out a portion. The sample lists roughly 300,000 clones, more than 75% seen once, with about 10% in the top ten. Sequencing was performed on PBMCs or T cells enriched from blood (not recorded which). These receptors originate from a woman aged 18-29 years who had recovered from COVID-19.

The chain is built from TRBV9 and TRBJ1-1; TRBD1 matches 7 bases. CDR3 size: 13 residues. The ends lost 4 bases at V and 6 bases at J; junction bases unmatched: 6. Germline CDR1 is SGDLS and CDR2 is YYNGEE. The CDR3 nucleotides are TGTGCCAGCAGCCAGGAAGGGGGCTCTGAAGCTTTCTTT. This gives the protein CASSQEGGSEAFF.

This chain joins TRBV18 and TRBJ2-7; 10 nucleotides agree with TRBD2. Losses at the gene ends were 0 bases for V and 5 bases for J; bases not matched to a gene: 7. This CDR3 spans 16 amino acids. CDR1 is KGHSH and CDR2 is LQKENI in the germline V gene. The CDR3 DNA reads TGTGCCAGCTCACCACCGGCGTCTAGCGGGGGTAACGAGCAGTACTTC. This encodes CASSPPASSGGNEQYF.

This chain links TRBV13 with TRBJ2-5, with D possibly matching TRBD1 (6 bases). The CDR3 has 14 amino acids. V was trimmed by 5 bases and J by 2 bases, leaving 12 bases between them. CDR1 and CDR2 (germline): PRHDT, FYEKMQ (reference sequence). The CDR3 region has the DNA TGTGCCAGCAGCGCTACAGGGCGGCAAGAGACCCAGTACTTC. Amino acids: CASSATGRQETQYF.

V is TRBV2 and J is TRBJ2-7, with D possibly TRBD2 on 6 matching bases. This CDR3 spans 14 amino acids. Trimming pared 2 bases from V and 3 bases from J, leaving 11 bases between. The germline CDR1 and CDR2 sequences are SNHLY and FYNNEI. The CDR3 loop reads CASSEQGGLYEQYF. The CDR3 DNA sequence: TGTGCCAGCAGTGAACAAGGAGGGCTCTACGAGCAGTACTTC.

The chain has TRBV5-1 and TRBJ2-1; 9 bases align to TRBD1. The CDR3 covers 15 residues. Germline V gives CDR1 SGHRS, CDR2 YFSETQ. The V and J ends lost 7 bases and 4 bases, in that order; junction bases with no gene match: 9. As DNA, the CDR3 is TGCGCCAGCCGCAAGACAGGGGGTGAGTACAATGAGCAGTTCTTC. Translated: CASRKTGGEYNEQFF.

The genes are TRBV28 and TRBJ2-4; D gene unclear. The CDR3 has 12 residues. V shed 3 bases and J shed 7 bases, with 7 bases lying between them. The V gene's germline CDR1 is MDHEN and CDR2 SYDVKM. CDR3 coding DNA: TGTGCCAGCAGTTTCTCGAGGAACATTCAGTACTTC. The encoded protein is CASSFSRNIQYF.

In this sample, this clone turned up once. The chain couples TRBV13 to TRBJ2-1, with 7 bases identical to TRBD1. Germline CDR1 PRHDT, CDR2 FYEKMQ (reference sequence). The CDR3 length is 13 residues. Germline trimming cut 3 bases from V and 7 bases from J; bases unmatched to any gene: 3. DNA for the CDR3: TGTGCCAGCAGCTTGAGACAGGGAAATGAGCAGTTCTTC. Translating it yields CASSLRQGNEQFF.

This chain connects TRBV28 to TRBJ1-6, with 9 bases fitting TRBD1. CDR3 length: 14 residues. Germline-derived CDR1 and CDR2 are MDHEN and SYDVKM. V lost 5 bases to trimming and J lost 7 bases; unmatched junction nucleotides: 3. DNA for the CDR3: TGTGCCAGCAGTCCGGGACAGGGAAATTCACCCCTCCACTTT. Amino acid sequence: CASSPGQGNSPLHF.

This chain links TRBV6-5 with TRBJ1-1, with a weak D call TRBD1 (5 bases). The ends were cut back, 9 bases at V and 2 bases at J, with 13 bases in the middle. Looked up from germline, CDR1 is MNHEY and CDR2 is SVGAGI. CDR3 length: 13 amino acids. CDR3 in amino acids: CASSQGHNTEAFF. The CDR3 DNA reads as TGTGCCAGTTCGCAGGGCCACAACACTGAAGCTTTCTTT.

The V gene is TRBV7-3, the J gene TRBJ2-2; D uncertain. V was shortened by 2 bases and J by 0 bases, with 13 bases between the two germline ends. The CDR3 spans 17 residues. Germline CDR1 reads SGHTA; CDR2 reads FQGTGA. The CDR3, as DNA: TGTGCCAGCAGCTTAGACTCCGAAAAGGCGAACACCGGGGAGCTGTTTTTT. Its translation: CASSLDSEKANTGELFF.

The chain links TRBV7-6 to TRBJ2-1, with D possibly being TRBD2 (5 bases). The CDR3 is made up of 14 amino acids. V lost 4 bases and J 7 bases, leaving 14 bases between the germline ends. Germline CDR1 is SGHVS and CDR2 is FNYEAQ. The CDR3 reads CASSSLSGGNEQFF. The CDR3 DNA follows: TGTGCCAGCAGCTCCCTAAGCGGCGGTAATGAGCAGTTCTTC. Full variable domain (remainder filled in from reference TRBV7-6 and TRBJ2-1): GAGVSQSPRYKVTKRGQDVALRCDPISGHVSLYWYRQALGQGPEFLTYFNYEAQQDKSGLPNDRFSAERPEGSISTLTIQRTEQRDSAMYRCASSSLSGGNEQFFGPGTRLTVL.

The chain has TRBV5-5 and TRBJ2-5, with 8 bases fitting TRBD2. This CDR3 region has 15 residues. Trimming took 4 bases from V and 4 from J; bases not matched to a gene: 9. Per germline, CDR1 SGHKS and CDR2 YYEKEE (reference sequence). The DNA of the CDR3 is TGTGCCAGCAGCCCGGGCGGGCTAGCGGGAGAGACCCAGTACTTC. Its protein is CASSPGGLAGETQYF.

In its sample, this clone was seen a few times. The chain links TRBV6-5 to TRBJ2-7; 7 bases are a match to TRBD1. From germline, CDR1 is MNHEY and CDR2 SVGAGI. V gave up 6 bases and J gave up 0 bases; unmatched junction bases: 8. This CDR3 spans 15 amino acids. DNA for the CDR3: TGTGCCAGCAGCCCGGGACAGTTCCTCTCCTACGAGCAGTACTTC. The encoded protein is CASSPGQFLSYEQYF.

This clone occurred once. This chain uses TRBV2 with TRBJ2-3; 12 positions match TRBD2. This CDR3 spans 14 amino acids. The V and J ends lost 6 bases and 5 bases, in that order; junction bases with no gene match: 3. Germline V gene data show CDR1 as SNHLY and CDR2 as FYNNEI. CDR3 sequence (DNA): TGTGCCAGCAGGACTAGCGGGGGAGGAGATACGCAGTATTTT. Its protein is CASRTSGGGDTQYF.

The CDR3 nucleotides read TGTGCCAGCAGTTTATTACAGGGCCCACTCAATGAGCAGTTCTTC. Translating gives CASSLLQGPLNEQFF. The V gene is TRBV28, the J gene TRBJ2-1; tentatively, D is TRBD1 (6 bases). This CDR3 comprises 15 residues. The germline gives CDR1 MDHEN, CDR2 SYDVKM. Deletions cut 1 base from V and 6 bases from J, with 13 bases between.

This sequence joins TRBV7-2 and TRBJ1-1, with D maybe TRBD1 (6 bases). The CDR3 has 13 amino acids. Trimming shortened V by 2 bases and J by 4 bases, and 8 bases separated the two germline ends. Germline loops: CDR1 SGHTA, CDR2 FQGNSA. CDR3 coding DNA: TGTGCCAGCAGCTTAAAAGGGGGCACTGAAGCTTTCTTT. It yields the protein CASSLKGGTEAFF.

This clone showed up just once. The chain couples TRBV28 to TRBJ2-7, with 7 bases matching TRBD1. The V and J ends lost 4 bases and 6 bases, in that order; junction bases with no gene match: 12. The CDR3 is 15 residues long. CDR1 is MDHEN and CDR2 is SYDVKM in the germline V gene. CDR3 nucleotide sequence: TGTGCCAGCAGTTACTTGAGGGGACAGCCCGGCGAGCAGTACTTC. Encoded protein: CASSYLRGQPGEQYF.